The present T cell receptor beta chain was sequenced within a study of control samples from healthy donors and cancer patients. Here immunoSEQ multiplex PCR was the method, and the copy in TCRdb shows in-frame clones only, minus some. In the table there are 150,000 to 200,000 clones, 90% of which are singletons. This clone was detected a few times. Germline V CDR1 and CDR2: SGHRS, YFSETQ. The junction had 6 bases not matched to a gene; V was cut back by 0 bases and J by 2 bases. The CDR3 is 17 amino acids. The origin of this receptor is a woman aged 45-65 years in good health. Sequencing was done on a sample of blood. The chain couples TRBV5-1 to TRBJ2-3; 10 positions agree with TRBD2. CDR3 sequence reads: CASSLASSGGYTDTQYF. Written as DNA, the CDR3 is TGCGCCAGCAGCTTGGCCTCTAGCGGGGGATACACAGATACGCAGTATTTT.